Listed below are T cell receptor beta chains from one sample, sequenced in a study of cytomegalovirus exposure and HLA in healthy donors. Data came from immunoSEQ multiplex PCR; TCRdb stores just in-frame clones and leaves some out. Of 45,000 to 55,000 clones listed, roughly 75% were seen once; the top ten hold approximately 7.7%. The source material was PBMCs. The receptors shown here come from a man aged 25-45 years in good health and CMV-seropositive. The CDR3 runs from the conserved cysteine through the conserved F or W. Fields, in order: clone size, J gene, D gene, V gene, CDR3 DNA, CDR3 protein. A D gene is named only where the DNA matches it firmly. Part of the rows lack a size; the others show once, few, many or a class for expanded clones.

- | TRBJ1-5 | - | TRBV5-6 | TGTGCCAGCAGCTTGGCCCCCACGGCGGCCCAGCCCCAGCATTTT | CASSLAPTAAQPQHF
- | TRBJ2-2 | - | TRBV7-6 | TGTGCCAGCAGCTTAGCAACACCGAACACCGGGGAGCTGTTTTTT | CASSLATPNTGELFF
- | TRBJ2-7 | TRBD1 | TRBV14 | TGTGCCAGCAGCCAACTTCCGGGACAGGGCCAAAACGAGCAGTACTTC | CASSQLPGQGQNEQYF
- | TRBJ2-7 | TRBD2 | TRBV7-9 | TGTGCCAGCAGCTCAGCCCCGGGACTAGCGCCCTACGAGCAGTACTTC | CASSSAPGLAPYEQYF
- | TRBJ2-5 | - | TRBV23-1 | TGCGCCAGCAGTCAAACCCCCGGGGTTGGGGAGACCCAGTACTTC | CASSQTPGVGETQYF
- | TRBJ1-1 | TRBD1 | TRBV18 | TGTGCCAGCTCACCACAGGGGGCAGCGAACACTGAAGCTTTCTTT | CASSPQGAANTEAFF
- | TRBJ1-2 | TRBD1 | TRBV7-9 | TGTTCCAGCAGGCGGGACAGGGCGTCGGGCTACACCTTC | CSSRRDRASGYTF
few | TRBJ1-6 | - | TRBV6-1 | TGTGCCAGCAGTGAACTCCCGCAGTTCCCGAATTCACCCCTCCACTTT | CASSELPQFPNSPLHF
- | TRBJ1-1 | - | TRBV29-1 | TGCAGCATTGATAGGGACATGAACACTGAAGCTTTCTTT | CSIDRDMNTEAFF
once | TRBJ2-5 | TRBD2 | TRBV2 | TGTGCCAGCAGGCGCACTAGCGGGGAGACCCAGTACTTC | CASRRTSGETQYF
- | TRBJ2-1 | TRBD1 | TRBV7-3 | TGTGCCAGCAGCTTCACCCGGGACAGGAAGTACAATGAGCAGTTCTTC | CASSFTRDRKYNEQFF
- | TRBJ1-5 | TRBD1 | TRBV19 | TGTGCCAGTCTCCAGGGGGCCCAGCCCCAGCATTTT | CASLQGAQPQHF
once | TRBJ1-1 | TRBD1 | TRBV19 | TGTGCCAGTAGTGCACAAGGGGGCCCCAAGGCTGAAGCTTTCTTT | CASSAQGGPKAEAFF
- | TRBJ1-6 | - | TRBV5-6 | TGTGCCAGCAGCTTGGCGGTGGATTCACCCCTCCACTTT | CASSLAVDSPLHF
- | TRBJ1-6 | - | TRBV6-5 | TGTGCCAGCAGTTACTCTGGCAATTCACCCCTCCACTTT | CASSYSGNSPLHF
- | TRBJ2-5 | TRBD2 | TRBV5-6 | TGTGCCAGCAGCCCCTGGGTAGCGGGGGGTGAGACCCAGTACTTC | CASSPWVAGGETQYF
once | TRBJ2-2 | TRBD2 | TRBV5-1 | TGCGCCAGCAGCTTGGCTAGCGGGGCACCCGGGGAGCTGTTTTTT | CASSLASGAPGELFF
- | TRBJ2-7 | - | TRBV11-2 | TGTGCCAGCAGCTTATACAGGGAGCGGCCCGAGCAGTACTTC | CASSLYRERPEQYF
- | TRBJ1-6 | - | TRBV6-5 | TGTGCCAGCAGTTTCTCAACCGGGACCGGGGGTTCACCCCTCCACTTT | CASSFSTGTGGSPLHF
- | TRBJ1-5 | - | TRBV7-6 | TGTGCCAGCAGCTTGCGGGCAAATCAGCCCCAGCATTTT | CASSLRANQPQHF
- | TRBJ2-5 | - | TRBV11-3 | TGTGCCAGCAGCTCGGGTCAGAAGGCCCAAGAGACCCAGTACTTC | CASSSGQKAQETQYF
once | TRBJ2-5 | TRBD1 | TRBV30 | TGTGCCTGGAGTGAACCAGGGGGCCCGTGGGAGACCCAGTACTTC | CAWSEPGGPWETQYF
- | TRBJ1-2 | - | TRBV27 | TGTGCCAGCAGTTTATCGAAATCAGACTATGGCTACACCTTC | CASSLSKSDYGYTF
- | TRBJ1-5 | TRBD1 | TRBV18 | TGTGCCAGCTCACCACTGGGACAGGGGAATCAGCCCCAGCATTTT | CASSPLGQGNQPQHF
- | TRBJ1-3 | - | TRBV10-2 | TGCGCCAGCAGGGGCTCCCTGGCTGGAAACACCATATATTTT | CASRGSLAGNTIYF
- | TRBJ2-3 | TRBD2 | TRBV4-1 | TGCGCCAGCAGCCCTCGGCGACTAGCGCCAACAGATACGCAGTATTTT | CASSPRRLAPTDTQYF
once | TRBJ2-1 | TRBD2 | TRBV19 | TGTGCCAGTAGTTTAGCCGGGACTAGCGGGGTGGGGCGGTACAATGAGCAGTTCTTC | CASSLAGTSGVGRYNEQFF
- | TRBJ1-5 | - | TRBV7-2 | TGTGCCGCTGCATTCCCCTCAGGATTTAATCAGCCCCAGCATTTT | CAAAFPSGFNQPQHF
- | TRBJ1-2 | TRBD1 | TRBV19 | TGTGCCAGTCGCGGGGGGGACAGGCCTGGCGGCTACACCTTC | CASRGGDRPGGYTF
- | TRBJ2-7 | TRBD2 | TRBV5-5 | TGTGCCAGCAGCTTGTACTTAGGGACTAACTACGAGCAGTACTTC | CASSLYLGTNYEQYF
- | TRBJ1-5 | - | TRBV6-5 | TGTGCCAGCAGTTACTCGACGCAGGGGAGAGGCCAGCCCCAGCATTTT | CASSYSTQGRGQPQHF
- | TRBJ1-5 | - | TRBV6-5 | TGTGCCAGCAGTTATGGAGCCAGGGGTCAGCCCCAGCATTTT | CASSYGARGQPQHF
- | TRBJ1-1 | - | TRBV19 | TGTGCCAGTAGTACCTTCAGGGGTCAGAACACTGAAGCTTTCTTT | CASSTFRGQNTEAFF
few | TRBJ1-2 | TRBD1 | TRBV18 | TGTGCCAGCTCACCCCGGGACAGGGCGGGGGAAGGCTACACCTTC | CASSPRDRAGEGYTF
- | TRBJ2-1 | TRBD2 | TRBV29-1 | TGCAGCGTTGCCCGCGGGGGATCCTACAATGAGCAGTTCTTC | CSVARGGSYNEQFF
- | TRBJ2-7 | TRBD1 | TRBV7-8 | TGTGCCAGCAGCTTAGCGAGGGTCTTGGACAGGGAGAATGAGCAGTACTTC | CASSLARVLDRENEQYF
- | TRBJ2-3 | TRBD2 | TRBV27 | TGTGCCAGCAGTTACTGGGGGGAGGGAATGACGCAGTATTTT | CASSYWGEGMTQYF
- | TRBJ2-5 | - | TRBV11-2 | TGTGCCAGCAGCTCGACTGGGGGGGCTATGTGGACCCAGTACTTC | CASSSTGGAMWTQYF
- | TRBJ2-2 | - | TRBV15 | TGTGCCACCAGCAGAGATTGGACAGTGAACACCGGGGAGCTGTTTTTT | CATSRDWTVNTGELFF
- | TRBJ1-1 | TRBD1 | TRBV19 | TGTGCCAGTAGAGCCTCGAAGGGGGCTGTCTCTCAAGCTTTCTTT | CASRASKGAVSQAFF
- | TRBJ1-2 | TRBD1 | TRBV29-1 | TGCAGCGTTGAGACGGACAGGGGGCTTGGCTACACCTTC | CSVETDRGLGYTF
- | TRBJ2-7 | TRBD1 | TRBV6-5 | TGTGCCAGCAGGACAGGGGACTTCGAGCAGTACTTC | CASRTGDFEQYF
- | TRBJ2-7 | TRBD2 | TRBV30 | TGTGCCTGGAGTCCAGGGATAATGGGCGGGGGGGTTCACGAGCAGTACTTC | CAWSPGIMGGGVHEQYF
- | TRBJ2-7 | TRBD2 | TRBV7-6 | TGTGCCAGTTCTTCTAGATCCGGGGGGGATCGGCTATACGAGCAGTACTTC | CASSSRSGGDRLYEQYF
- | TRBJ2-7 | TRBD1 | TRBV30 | TGTGCCTGGAGTCCCGGGACAGGGGACGACGAGCAGTACTTC | CAWSPGTGDDEQYF
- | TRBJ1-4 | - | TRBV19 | TGTGCCAGTAGCCCTTTAGTGGGCCCAGAAAAACTGTTTTTT | CASSPLVGPEKLFF
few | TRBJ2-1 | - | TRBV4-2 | TGTGCCAGCAGCCCTACGGGAAATGAGCAGTTCTTC | CASSPTGNEQFF
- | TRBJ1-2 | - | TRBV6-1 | TGTGCCAGCAGCCAAGGGGTTCTAGGCTATGGCTACACCTTC | CASSQGVLGYGYTF
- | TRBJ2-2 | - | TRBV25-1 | TGTGCCAGCAGTGAATACGCAGGCGCTGTGGCCGGGGAGCTGTTTTTT | CASSEYAGAVAGELFF
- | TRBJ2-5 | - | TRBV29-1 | TGCAGCGTCACCCCTTCCGGGGTTCCGGAGACCCAGTACTTC | CSVTPSGVPETQYF
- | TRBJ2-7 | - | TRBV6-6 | TGTGCCAGCAGTTACAGGGAGAGCTACGAGCAGTACTTC | CASSYRESYEQYF
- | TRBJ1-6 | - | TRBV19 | TGTGCCAGTAGTATCGCGGGGGGCTCACCCCTCCACTTT | CASSIAGGSPLHF
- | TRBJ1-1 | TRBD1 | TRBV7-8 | TGTGCCAGCAGCTTAGAAGGGACAGGAGTGAACACTGAAGCTTTCTTT | CASSLEGTGVNTEAFF